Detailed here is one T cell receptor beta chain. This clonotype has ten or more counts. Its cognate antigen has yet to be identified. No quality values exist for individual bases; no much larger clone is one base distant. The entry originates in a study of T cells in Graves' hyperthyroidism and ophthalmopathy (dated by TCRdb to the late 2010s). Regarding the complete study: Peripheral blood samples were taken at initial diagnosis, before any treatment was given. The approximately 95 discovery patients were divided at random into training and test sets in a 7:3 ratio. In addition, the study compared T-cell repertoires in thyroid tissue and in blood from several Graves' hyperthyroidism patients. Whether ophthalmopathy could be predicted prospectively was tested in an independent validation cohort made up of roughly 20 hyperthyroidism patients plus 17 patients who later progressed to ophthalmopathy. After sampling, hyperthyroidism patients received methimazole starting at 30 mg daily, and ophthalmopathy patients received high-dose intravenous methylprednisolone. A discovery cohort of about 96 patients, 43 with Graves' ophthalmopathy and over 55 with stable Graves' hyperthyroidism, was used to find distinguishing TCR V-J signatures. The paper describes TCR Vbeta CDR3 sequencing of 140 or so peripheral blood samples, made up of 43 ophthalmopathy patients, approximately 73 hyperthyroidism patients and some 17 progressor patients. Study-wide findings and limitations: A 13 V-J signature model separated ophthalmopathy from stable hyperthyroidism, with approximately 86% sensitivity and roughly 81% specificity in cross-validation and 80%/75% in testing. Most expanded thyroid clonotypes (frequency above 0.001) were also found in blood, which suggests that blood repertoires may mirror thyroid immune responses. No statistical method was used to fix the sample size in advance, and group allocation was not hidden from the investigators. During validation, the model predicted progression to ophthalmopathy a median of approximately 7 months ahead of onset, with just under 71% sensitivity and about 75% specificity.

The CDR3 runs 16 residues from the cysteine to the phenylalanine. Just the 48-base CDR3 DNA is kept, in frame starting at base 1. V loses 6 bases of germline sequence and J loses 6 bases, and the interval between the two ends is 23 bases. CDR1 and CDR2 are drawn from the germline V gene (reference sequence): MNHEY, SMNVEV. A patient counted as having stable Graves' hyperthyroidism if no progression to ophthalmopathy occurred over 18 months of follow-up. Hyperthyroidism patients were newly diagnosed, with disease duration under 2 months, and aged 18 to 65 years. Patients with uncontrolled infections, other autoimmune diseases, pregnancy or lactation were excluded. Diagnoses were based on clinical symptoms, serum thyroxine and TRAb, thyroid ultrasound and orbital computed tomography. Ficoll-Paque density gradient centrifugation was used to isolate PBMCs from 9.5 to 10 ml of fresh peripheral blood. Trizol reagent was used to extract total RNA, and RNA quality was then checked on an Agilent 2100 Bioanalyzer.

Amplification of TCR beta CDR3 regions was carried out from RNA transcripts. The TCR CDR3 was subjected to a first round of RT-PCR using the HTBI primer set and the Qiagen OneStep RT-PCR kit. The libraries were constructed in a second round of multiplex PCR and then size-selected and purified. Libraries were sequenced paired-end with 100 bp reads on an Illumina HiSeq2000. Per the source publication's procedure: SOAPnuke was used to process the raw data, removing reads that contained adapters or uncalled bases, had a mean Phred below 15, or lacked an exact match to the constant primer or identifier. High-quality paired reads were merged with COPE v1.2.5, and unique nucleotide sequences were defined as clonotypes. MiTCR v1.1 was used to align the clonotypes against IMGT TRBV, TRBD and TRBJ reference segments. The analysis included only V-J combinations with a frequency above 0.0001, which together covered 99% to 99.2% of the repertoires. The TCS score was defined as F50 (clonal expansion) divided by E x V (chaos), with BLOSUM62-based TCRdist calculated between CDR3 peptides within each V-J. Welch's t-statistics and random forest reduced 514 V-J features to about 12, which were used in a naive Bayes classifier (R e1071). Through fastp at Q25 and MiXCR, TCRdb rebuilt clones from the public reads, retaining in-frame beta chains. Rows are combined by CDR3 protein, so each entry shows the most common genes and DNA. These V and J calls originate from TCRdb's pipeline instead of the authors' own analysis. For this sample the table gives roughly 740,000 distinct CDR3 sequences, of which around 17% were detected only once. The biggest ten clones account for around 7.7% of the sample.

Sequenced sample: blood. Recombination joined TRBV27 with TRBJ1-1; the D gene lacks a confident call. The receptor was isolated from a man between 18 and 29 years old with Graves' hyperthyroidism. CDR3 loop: CASSLTPRYGRPEAFF. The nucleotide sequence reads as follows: TGTGCCAGCAGCCTAACCCCGCGTTACGGACGACCTGAAGCTTTCTTT.